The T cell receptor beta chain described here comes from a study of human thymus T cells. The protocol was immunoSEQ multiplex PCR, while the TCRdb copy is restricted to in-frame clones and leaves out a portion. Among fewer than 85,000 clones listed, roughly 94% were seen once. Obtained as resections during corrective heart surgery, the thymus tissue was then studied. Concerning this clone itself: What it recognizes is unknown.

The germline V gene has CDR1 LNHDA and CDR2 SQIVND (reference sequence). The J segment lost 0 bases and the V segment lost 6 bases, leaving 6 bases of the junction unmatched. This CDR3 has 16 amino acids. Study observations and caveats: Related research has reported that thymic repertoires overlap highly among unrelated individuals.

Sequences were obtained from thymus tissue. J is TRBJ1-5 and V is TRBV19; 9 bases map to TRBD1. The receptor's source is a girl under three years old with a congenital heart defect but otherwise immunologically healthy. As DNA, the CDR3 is TGTGCCAGTAGGTCCGGGACAGGGTATAGCAATCAGCCCCAGCATTTT. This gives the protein CASRSGTGYSNQPQHF.